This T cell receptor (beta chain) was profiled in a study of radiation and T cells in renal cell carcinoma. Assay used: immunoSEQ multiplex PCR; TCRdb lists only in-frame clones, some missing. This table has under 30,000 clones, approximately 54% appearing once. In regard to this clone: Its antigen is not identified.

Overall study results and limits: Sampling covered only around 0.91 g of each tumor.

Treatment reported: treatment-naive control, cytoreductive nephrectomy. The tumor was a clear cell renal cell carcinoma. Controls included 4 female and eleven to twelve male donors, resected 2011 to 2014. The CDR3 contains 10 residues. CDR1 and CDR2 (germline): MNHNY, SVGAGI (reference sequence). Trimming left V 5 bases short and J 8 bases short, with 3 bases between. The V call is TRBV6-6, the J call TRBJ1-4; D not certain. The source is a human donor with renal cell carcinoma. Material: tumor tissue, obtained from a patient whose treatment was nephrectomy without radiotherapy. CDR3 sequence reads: CASSREKLFF. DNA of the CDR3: TGTGCCAGCAGTAGGGAAAAACTGTTTTTT.